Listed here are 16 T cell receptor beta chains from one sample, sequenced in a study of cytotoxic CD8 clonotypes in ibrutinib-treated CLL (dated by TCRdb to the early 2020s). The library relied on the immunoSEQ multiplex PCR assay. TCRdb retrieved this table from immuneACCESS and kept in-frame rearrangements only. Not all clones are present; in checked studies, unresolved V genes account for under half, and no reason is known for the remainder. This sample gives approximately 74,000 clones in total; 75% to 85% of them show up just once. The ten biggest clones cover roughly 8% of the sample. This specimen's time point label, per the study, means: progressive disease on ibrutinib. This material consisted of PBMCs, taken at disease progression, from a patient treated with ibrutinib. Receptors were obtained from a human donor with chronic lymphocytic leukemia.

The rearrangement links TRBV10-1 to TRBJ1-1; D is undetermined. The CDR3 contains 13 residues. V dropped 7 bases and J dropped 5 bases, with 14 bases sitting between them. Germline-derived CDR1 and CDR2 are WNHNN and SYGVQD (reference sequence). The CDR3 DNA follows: TGCGCCAGCACTGGGTCTCCGAATACTGAAGCTTTCTTT. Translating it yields CASTGSPNTEAFF.

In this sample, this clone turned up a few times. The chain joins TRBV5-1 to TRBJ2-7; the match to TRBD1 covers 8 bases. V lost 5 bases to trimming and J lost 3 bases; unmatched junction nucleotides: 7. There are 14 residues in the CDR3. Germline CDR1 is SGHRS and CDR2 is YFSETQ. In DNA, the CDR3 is TGCGCCAGCAGACAGGACAGGGATTACTACGAGCAGTACTTC. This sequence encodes CASRQDRDYYEQYF.

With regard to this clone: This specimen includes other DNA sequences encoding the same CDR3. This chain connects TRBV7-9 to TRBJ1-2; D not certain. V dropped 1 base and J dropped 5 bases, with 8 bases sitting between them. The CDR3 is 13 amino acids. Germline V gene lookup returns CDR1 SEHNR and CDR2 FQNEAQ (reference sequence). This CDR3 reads CASSLGTVYGYTF. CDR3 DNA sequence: TGTGCCAGCAGCTTAGGGACTGTGTATGGCTACACCTTC.

The CDR3 is CASSLALAGVPNTGELFF. CDR3 in DNA: TGCGCCAGCAGCTTGGCGCTAGCGGGGGTACCGAACACCGGGGAGCTGTTTTTT. This chain links TRBV5-1 with TRBJ2-2, with 10 bases matching TRBD2. This CDR3 has 18 amino acids. Germline trimming cut 0 bases from V and 0 bases from J; bases unmatched to any gene: 5. Germline V gene lookup returns CDR1 SGHRS and CDR2 YFSETQ.

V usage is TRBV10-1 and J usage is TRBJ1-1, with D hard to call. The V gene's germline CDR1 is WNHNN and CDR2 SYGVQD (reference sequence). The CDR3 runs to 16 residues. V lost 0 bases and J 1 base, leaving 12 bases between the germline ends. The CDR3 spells CASSESPKGRNTEAFF. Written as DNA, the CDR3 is TGCGCCAGCAGTGAGTCCCCGAAAGGGCGGAACACTGAAGCTTTCTTT.

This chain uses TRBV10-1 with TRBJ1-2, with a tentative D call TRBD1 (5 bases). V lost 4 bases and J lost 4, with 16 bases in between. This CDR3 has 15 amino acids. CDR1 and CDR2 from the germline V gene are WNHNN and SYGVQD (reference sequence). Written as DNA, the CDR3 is TGCGCCAGCAGTGTCGTCAGGCAGGGCCCCTATGGCTACACCTTC. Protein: CASSVVRQGPYGYTF.

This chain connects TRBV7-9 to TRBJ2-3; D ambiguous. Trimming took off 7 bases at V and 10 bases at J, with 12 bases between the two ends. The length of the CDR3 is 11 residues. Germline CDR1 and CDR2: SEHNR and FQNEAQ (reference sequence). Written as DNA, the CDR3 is TGTGCCAGCACCGTGGAATGGGCGCAGTATTTT. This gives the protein CASTVEWAQYF.

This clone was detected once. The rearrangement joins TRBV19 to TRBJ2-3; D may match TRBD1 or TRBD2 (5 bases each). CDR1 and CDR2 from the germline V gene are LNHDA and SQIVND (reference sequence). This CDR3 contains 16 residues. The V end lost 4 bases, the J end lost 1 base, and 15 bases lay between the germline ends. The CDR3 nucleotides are TGTGCCAGTAGTACTGGGACCGAGCTCCGCACAGATACGCAGTATTTT. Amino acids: CASSTGTELRTDTQYF.

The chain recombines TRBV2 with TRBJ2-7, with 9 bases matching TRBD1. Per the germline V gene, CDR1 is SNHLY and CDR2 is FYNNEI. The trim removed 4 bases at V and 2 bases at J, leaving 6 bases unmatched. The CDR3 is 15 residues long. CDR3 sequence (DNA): TGTGCCAGCAGTGGGCCCCGGGACAGGGCCTACGAGCAGTACTTC. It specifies CASSGPRDRAYEQYF.

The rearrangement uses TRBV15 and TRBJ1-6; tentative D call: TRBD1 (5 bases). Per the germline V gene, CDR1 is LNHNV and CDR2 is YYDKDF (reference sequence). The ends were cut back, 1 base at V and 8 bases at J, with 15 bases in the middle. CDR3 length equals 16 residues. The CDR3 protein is CATSRVLGRGDSPLHF. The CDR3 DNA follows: TGTGCCACCAGCAGAGTCCTGGGGCGGGGCGATTCACCCCTCCACTTT.

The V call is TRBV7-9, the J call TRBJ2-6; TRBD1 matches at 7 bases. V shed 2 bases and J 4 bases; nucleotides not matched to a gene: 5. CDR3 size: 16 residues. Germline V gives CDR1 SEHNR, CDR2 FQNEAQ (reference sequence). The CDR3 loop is CASSLLGGRGANVLTF. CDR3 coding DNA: TGTGCCAGCAGCTTATTAGGGGGCCGGGGGGCCAACGTCCTGACTTTC. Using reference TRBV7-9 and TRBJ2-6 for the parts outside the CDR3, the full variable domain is DTGVSQNPRHKITKRGQNVTFRCDPISEHNRLYWYRQTLGQGPEFLTYFQNEAQLEKSRLLSDRFSAERPKGSFSTLEIQRTEQGDSAMYLCASSLLGGRGANVLTFGAGSRLTVL.

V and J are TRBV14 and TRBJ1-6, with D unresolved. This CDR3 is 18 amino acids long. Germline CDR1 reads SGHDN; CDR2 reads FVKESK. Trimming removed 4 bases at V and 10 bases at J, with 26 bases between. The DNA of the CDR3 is TGTGCCAGCAGCCCCTCCTCAGATTTGCTGGTGGGGAGGTCACCCCTCCACTTT. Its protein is CASSPSSDLLVGRSPLHF.

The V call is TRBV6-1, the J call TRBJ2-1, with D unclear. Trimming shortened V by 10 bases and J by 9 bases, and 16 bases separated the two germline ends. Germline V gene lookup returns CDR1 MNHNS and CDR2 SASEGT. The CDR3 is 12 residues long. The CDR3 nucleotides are TGTGCCACCATTACTCCGGACGGTGAGCAGTTCTTC. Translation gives CATITPDGEQFF.

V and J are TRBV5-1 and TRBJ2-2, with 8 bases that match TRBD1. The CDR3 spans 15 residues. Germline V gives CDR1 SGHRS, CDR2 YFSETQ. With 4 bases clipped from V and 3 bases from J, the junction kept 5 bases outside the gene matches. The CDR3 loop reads CASSVDRGDTGELFF. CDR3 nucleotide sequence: TGCGCCAGCAGCGTTGACAGGGGAGACACCGGGGAGCTGTTTTTT.

The CDR3 sequence: CAGTQGAVYGYTF. The CDR3 DNA reads TGTGCCGGGACACAGGGGGCAGTCTATGGCTACACCTTC. The rearrangement joins TRBV30 to TRBJ1-2; TRBD1 matches 9 bases. Germline loops: CDR1 GTSNPN, CDR2 SVGIG (reference sequence). V gave up 8 bases and J gave up 4 bases; unmatched junction bases: 8. The CDR3 is 13 residues long.

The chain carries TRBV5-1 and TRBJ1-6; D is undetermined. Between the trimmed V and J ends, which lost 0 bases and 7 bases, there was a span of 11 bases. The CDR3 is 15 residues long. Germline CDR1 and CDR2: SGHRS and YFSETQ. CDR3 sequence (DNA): TGCGCCAGCAGCTTGGTGGCAGGTCTGAATTCACCCCTCCACTTT. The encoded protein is CASSLVAGLNSPLHF.